These 4 T cell receptor beta chains share one sample of origin, sequenced in a study of T cell changes during pregnancy in multiple sclerosis. Data came from immunoSEQ multiplex PCR; TCRdb stores just in-frame clones and leaves some out. The repertoire has 30,000 to 40,000 clones, approximately 90% of them found once; the top ten carry roughly 3.5%. Sequencing was performed on CD8+ T cells from peripheral blood mononuclear cells, taken in the third trimester of pregnancy. These receptors originate from a female donor with multiple sclerosis, enrolled in a pregnancy study.

The rearrangement uses TRBV9 and TRBJ2-7, with TRBD1 matching 11 bases. Germline V gene lookup returns CDR1 SGDLS and CDR2 YYNGEE. The junction had 4 bases not matched to a gene; V was cut back by 2 bases and J by 3 bases. CDR3 length: 15 amino acids. CDR3 bases: TGTGCCAGCAGCGTGGGGACAGGGGGAGACTACGAGCAGTACTTC. It encodes CASSVGTGGDYEQYF.

The chain uses TRBV30 and TRBJ1-1; TRBD1 is a possible D gene (5 bases). CDR1 GTSNPN and CDR2 SVGIG come from the germline V gene (reference sequence). V was trimmed by 4 bases and J by 4 bases, leaving 13 bases between them. The CDR3 covers 13 residues. The CDR3 DNA reads TGTGCCTGGACACTAGGAGGGACCACTGAAGCTTTCTTT. It codes for CAWTLGGTTEAFF.

The chain has TRBV11-2 and TRBJ2-7, with TRBD1 as a possible D gene (5 bases). Trimming removed 5 bases from V and 0 bases from J, with 11 bases in between. Germline V CDR1 and CDR2: SGHAT, FQNNGV. The CDR3 contains 14 residues. The CDR3 loop reads CASSPLQASYEQYF. The CDR3 region has the DNA TGTGCCAGCAGCCCCCTACAGGCCTCCTACGAGCAGTACTTC.

This chain connects TRBV5-4 to TRBJ2-3; possible D gene TRBD1, 5 bases. Germline CDR1 is SGHNT and CDR2 is YYREEE (reference sequence). Between the trimmed V and J ends, which lost 4 bases and 0 bases, there was a span of 15 bases. CDR3 length: 16 amino acids. Here the CDR3 reads CASSRRLTVSTDTQYF. The CDR3 DNA reads TGTGCCAGCAGCCGGCGATTGACAGTAAGCACAGATACGCAGTATTTT.